The 11 T cell receptor beta chains presented below share a single source sample, sequenced in a study of PD-1 blockade in classical Hodgkin lymphoma. Generated by immunoSEQ multiplex PCR, the TCRdb table keeps only in-frame clones and is missing some. The table lists tens of thousands of clones, over 70% of them singletons. The sample's time point: cycle 4 day 1 (C4D1), after more than five weeks of nivolumab. Every single patient, without exception, relapsed after autologous stem cell transplantation, and brentuximab vedotin exposure varied. The input for sequencing was peripheral blood mononuclear cells (PBMCs), taken before the fourth cycle of nivolumab. The receptors were gathered from a human donor with classical Hodgkin lymphoma.

The rearrangement joins TRBV7-9 to TRBJ1-6; 8 nucleotides line up with TRBD1. CDR1 SEHNR and CDR2 FQNEAQ come from the germline V gene (reference sequence). With V trimmed by 5 bases and J by 3 bases, 3 bases remained unmatched. CDR3 length: 15 residues. The CDR3, as DNA: TGTGCCAGCAGCCCGGACAGGGTCTATAATTCACCCCTCCACTTT. Residues: CASSPDRVYNSPLHF.

This clone came up a few times. This sequence joins TRBV28 and TRBJ1-1; D uncertain. The V gene lost 4 bases and the J gene lost 9 bases, with 15 bases spanning the gap. Germline CDR1 MDHEN, CDR2 SYDVKM. The CDR3 length is 13 residues. The CDR3 sequence is CASSYGLNKKAFF. The DNA of the CDR3 is TGTGCCAGCAGTTACGGTCTCAATAAAAAAGCTTTCTTT. The whole variable domain, filled in from reference TRBV28 and TRBJ1-1, reads DVKVTQSSRYLVKRTGEKVFLECVQDMDHENMFWYRQDPGLGLRLIYFSYDVKMKEKGDIPEGYSVSREKKERFSLILESASTNQTSMYLCASSYGLNKKAFFGQGTRLTVV.

The gene calls are TRBV10-3 and TRBJ1-3; D is perhaps TRBD1 (6 bases). Trimming cost V 8 bases and J 0 bases, with 17 bases left between them. CDR1 and CDR2 from the germline V gene are ENHRY and SYGVKD. This CDR3 has 16 amino acids. CDR3 amino acids: CAIERPTGISGNTIYF. In DNA, the CDR3 is TGTGCCATCGAACGCCCCACAGGGATCTCTGGAAACACCATATATTTT.

The J gene is TRBJ1-3, the V gene TRBV9, with D uncertain. Trimming shortened V by 0 bases and J by 0 bases, and 13 bases separated the two germline ends. Germline assignment: CDR1 SGDLS and CDR2 YYNGEE. This CDR3 has 17 amino acids. The CDR3 DNA follows: TGTGCCAGCAGCGTAGCTCCTGACCCGGCCTCTGGAAACACCATATATTTT. It is translated as CASSVAPDPASGNTIYF. Full variable domain (rest looked up from reference TRBV9 and TRBJ1-3): DSGVTQTPKHLITATGQRVTLRCSPRSGDLSVYWYQQSLDQGLQFLIQYYNGEERAKGNILERFSAQQFPDLHSELNLSSLELGDSALYFCASSVAPDPASGNTIYFGEGSWLTVV.

The chain couples TRBV5-1 to TRBJ1-5, with 7 bases matching TRBD1. Germline CDR1 and CDR2: SGHRS and YFSETQ. V gave up 4 bases and J gave up 4 bases; unmatched junction bases: 2. The length of the CDR3 is 13 residues. CDR3 sequence (DNA): TGCGCCAGCAGCCGGGACAGTAATCAGCCCCAGCATTTT. As protein: CASSRDSNQPQHF.

The rearrangement links TRBV28 to TRBJ2-4; TRBD2 agrees at 8 bases. Trimming took 4 bases from V and 6 from J; bases not matched to a gene: 8. From germline, CDR1 is MDHEN and CDR2 SYDVKM. This CDR3 spans 15 amino acids. The CDR3 DNA reads as TGTGCCAGCAGTTATCAAGCCAGCGGGGGAAACATTCAGTACTTC. This translates into CASSYQASGGNIQYF.

The chain recombines TRBV5-1 with TRBJ1-4; D not certain. Per germline, CDR1 SGHRS and CDR2 YFSETQ. The CDR3 totals 15 residues. V gave up 4 bases and J gave up 4 bases, with 14 bases separating them. CDR3 residues: CASSVLGQLNEKLFF. The DNA for the CDR3 is TGCGCCAGCAGCGTTCTTGGGCAACTTAATGAAAAACTGTTTTTT.

The rearrangement uses TRBV6-6 and TRBJ2-3; D is undetermined. V lost 8 bases to trimming and J lost 1 base, with 10 bases between them. This CDR3 is 13 amino acids long. Germline assignment: CDR1 MNHNY and CDR2 SVGAGI (reference sequence). CDR3 residues: CASGSRGTDTQYF. The CDR3 nucleotides read TGTGCCAGCGGATCGCGTGGCACAGATACGCAGTATTTT.

The J gene is TRBJ2-2, the V gene TRBV6-5, with 7 bases lining up with TRBD1. J gave up 5 bases and V 0 bases, and 3 bases lay outside the gene matches. Germline loops: CDR1 MNHEY, CDR2 SVGAGI. The CDR3 is 15 amino acids. Written as DNA, the CDR3 is TGTGCCAGCAGTTACTCAAGGGGGCAGACCGGGGAGCTGTTTTTT. Translation gives CASSYSRGQTGELFF.

This clone was found a few times. The chain is built from TRBV4-2 and TRBJ1-2, with TRBD1 identical over 7 bases. CDR1 is LGHNA and CDR2 is YNFKEQ in the germline V gene. V dropped 0 bases and J dropped 2; count of bases not matched to a gene: 6. This CDR3 contains 16 residues. In DNA, the CDR3 is TGTGCCAGCAGCCAAGATCGAGGGGGCGCAAACTATGGCTACACCTTC. It encodes CASSQDRGGANYGYTF.

This chain connects TRBV5-6 to TRBJ1-4; maybe TRBD1 (5 bases). Between the trimmed V and J ends, which lost 1 base and 7 bases, there was a span of 17 bases. The CDR3 has 16 residues. Germline V lookup: CDR1 SGHDT, CDR2 YYEEEE. CDR3 amino acids: CASSLLSRGTGEKLFF. CDR3 DNA sequence: TGTGCCAGCAGCTTGTTATCCCGCGGGACGGGTGAAAAACTGTTTTTT.